Listed below are T cell receptor beta chains from one sample, sequenced in a study of memory B cells and T cells in multiple sclerosis. Using immunoSEQ multiplex PCR, the repertoire was profiled, and TCRdb retains in-frame clones only, with some absent. The sample includes 35,000 to 55,000 clones, around 79% seen only once; the top ten take approximately 1.2%. These receptors' targets are unknown. The sequenced sample consisted of PBMCs from blood kept in culture. The source of these receptors is a human donor with multiple sclerosis. The CDR3 runs from the conserved cysteine through the conserved F or W. The D gene is left open where the match is weak. Where a row states a size, it is once, few, many or the class of an expanded clone; other rows omit it.

abundance: .
v_gene: TRBV19
d_gene: .
j_gene: TRBJ1-1
CDR3nt: TGTGCCAGTAGTGGAAAGGGAAGGGGGAACACTGAAGCTTTCTTT
CDR3aa: CASSGKGRGNTEAFF

abundance: .
v_gene: TRBV14
d_gene: TRBD1
j_gene: TRBJ1-1
CDR3nt: TGTGCCAGCAGCCTACCCGGACAGGGGAAGGAAGCTTTCTTT
CDR3aa: CASSLPGQGKEAFF

abundance: .
v_gene: TRBV21-1
d_gene: .
j_gene: TRBJ1-1
CDR3nt: TGTGCCAGCAGCAAAGTAAGGGACTCCCTGAACACTGAAGCTTTCTTT
CDR3aa: CASSKVRDSLNTEAFF

abundance: .
v_gene: TRBV30
d_gene: TRBD1
j_gene: TRBJ1-1
CDR3nt: TGTACCTGGAGCCTCGGACAGGGAGGAGGCACTGAAGCTTTCTTT
CDR3aa: CTWSLGQGGGTEAFF

abundance: once
v_gene: TRBV7-3
d_gene: .
j_gene: TRBJ1-1
CDR3nt: TGTGCCAGCAGCCCAACGGGGGGGACTGAAGCTTTCTTT
CDR3aa: CASSPTGGTEAFF

abundance: .
v_gene: TRBV7-2
d_gene: .
j_gene: TRBJ1-2
CDR3nt: TGTGCCAGCAGCTTAGACAGGGACTATGGCTACACCTTC
CDR3aa: CASSLDRDYGYTF

abundance: .
v_gene: TRBV19
d_gene: .
j_gene: TRBJ1-3
CDR3nt: TGTGCCACAGCACCCCTACAGGGTACTGGAAACACCATATATTTT
CDR3aa: CATAPLQGTGNTIYF

abundance: .
v_gene: TRBV5-4
d_gene: .
j_gene: TRBJ1-2
CDR3nt: TGTGCCAGCAGCTTGGCGGGGATATGGGGTGGCTACACCTTC
CDR3aa: CASSLAGIWGGYTF

abundance: .
v_gene: TRBV7-9
d_gene: TRBD1
j_gene: TRBJ2-7
CDR3nt: TGTGCCAGCAGCCGAGGACAGGGGGTTACCTACGAGCAGTACTTC
CDR3aa: CASSRGQGVTYEQYF

abundance: .
v_gene: TRBV19
d_gene: .
j_gene: TRBJ2-3
CDR3nt: TGTGCCAGTAGTTCCTTAGGAGATACGCAGTATTTT
CDR3aa: CASSSLGDTQYF

abundance: .
v_gene: TRBV11-2
d_gene: .
j_gene: TRBJ2-7
CDR3nt: TGTGCCAGCAGACAGACGGTATCCTACGAGCAGTACTTC
CDR3aa: CASRQTVSYEQYF

abundance: .
v_gene: TRBV5-4
d_gene: TRBD1
j_gene: TRBJ1-1
CDR3nt: TGTGCCAGCAGGACAGGGGATGAAGCTTTCTTT
CDR3aa: CASRTGDEAFF

abundance: .
v_gene: TRBV2
d_gene: .
j_gene: TRBJ2-2
CDR3nt: TGTGCCAGCAGCCGGGCACCGAACACCGGGGAGCTGTTTTTT
CDR3aa: CASSRAPNTGELFF

abundance: .
v_gene: TRBV6-1
d_gene: .
j_gene: TRBJ2-1
CDR3nt: TGTGCCAGCAGTGAAGCCCTCGGGGGGCTCTACAATGAGCAGTTCTTC
CDR3aa: CASSEALGGLYNEQFF

abundance: .
v_gene: TRBV11-2
d_gene: TRBD2
j_gene: TRBJ2-7
CDR3nt: TGTGCCAGCAGCCGGGGGGGCCGCTACGAGCAGTACTTC
CDR3aa: CASSRGGRYEQYF

abundance: .
v_gene: TRBV19
d_gene: TRBD1
j_gene: TRBJ1-1
CDR3nt: TGTGCCAGTAGCCCCAGGGGGGTCTCGAACACTGAAGCTTTCTTT
CDR3aa: CASSPRGVSNTEAFF

abundance: few
v_gene: TRBV9
d_gene: .
j_gene: TRBJ1-1
CDR3nt: TGTGCCAGCAGCGTAGCTCTGGGCACTGAAGCTTTCTTT
CDR3aa: CASSVALGTEAFF

abundance: .
v_gene: TRBV6-5
d_gene: TRBD2
j_gene: TRBJ2-1
CDR3nt: TGTGCCAGCAGTTACTCACCTAGCGGGGTCGATGAGCAGTTCTTC
CDR3aa: CASSYSPSGVDEQFF

abundance: .
v_gene: TRBV5-4
d_gene: .
j_gene: TRBJ2-6
CDR3nt: TGTGCCAGCAAAAAGGGGTCTGTGGCCTCTGGGGCCAACGTCCTGACTTTC
CDR3aa: CASKKGSVASGANVLTF

abundance: .
v_gene: TRBV29-1
d_gene: TRBD1
j_gene: TRBJ1-2
CDR3nt: TGCAGCGTCGGGACAGGGGCTGGCTATGGCTACACCTTC
CDR3aa: CSVGTGAGYGYTF

abundance: once
v_gene: TRBV29-1
d_gene: .
j_gene: TRBJ2-7
CDR3nt: TGCAGCGTTCGGGAGCAATTGGGTACCTACGAGCAGTACTTC
CDR3aa: CSVREQLGTYEQYF

abundance: .
v_gene: TRBV19
d_gene: TRBD1
j_gene: TRBJ1-6
CDR3nt: TGTGCCAGTAGCCGGAGACGGGACAGCTCCTATAATTCACCCCTCCACTTT
CDR3aa: CASSRRRDSSYNSPLHF

abundance: few
v_gene: TRBV11-2
d_gene: .
j_gene: TRBJ2-6
CDR3nt: TGTGCCAGCAGCCTAGGGCCCCAGGCCGGGGCCAACGTCCTGACTTTC
CDR3aa: CASSLGPQAGANVLTF

abundance: .
v_gene: TRBV9
d_gene: .
j_gene: TRBJ1-1
CDR3nt: TGTGCCAGCAGCGCTAGGAGCAGTCCTGTGGAGACTGAAGCTTTCTTT
CDR3aa: CASSARSSPVETEAFF